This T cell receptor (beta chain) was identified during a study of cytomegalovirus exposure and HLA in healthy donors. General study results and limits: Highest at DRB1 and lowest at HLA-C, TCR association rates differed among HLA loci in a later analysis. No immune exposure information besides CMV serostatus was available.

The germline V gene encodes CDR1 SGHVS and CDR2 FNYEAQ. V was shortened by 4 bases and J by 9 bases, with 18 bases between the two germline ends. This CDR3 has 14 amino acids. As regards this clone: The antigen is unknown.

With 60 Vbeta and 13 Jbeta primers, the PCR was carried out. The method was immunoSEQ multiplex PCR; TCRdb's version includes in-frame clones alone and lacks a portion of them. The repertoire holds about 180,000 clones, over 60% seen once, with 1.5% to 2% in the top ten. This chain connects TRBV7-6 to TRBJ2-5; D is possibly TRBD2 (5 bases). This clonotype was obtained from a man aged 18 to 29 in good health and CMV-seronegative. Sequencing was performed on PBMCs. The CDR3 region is CASSSALDLGAQYF. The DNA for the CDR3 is TGTGCCAGCAGCTCCGCCCTCGACCTGGGAGCCCAGTACTTC. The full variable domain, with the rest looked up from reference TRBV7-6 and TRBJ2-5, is GAGVSQSPRYKVTKRGQDVALRCDPISGHVSLYWYRQALGQGPEFLTYFNYEAQQDKSGLPNDRFSAERPEGSISTLTIQRTEQRDSAMYRCASSSALDLGAQYFGPGTRLLVL.